These 32 T cell receptor beta chains came from one sample sequenced in a study of PD-1 blockade in classical Hodgkin lymphoma. Only in-frame clones appear in the TCRdb table, and some are missing; sequencing was by immunoSEQ multiplex PCR. This sample has some 13,000 clones; roughly 80% occur once, and the top ten carry about 15%. The time point here: cycle 4 day 1 (C4D1), after five to seven weeks of nivolumab. All the patients suffered relapse after autologous stem cell transplantation, and brentuximab vedotin exposure differed. Here the sequenced sample was peripheral blood mononuclear cells (PBMCs), taken before the fourth cycle of nivolumab. Every receptor here comes from a human donor with classical Hodgkin lymphoma.

The genes are TRBV15 and TRBJ1-1, with TRBD1 matching over 8 bases. V lost 4 bases, J lost 8 bases, and 9 bases stayed unmatched. CDR1 and CDR2 from the germline V gene are LNHNV and YYDKDF (reference sequence). This CDR3 is 14 amino acids long. The CDR3 DNA follows: TGTGCCACCAGCACCAGGCAGACAGGGGTCGAAGCTTTCTTT. Translating it yields CATSTRQTGVEAFF.

The chain couples TRBV28 to TRBJ2-7, with TRBD1 as a possible D gene (5 bases). Trimming removed 5 bases at V and 12 bases at J, with 17 bases between. CDR1 MDHEN and CDR2 SYDVKM come from the germline V gene. The length of the CDR3 is 12 residues. The CDR3 nucleotides read TGTGCCAGCAGTCCTTCGGCAGGGCGGACGTACTTC. Protein: CASSPSAGRTYF. Looking up the rest from reference TRBV28 and TRBJ2-7 gives the full variable domain: DVKVTQSSRYLVKRTGEKVFLECVQDMDHENMFWYRQDPGLGLRLIYFSYDVKMKEKGDIPEGYSVSREKKERFSLILESASTNQTSMYLCASSPSAGRTYFGPGTRLTVT.

In regard to this clone: One junction end does not reproduce the germline sequence, and a read error may be involved. This chain joins TRBV29-1 and TRBJ2-1; possibly TRBD2 for D (6 bases). This CDR3 is 13 amino acids long. CDR1 is SQVTM, CDR2 ANQGSEA, per germline. CDR3 sequence reads: CSGLYTGGNEQLF. The CDR3 DNA follows: TGCAGCGGCTTGTACACCGGGGGTAATGAGCAGCTCTTC.

V gene TRBV2 combines with J gene TRBJ2-1; D gene unclear. The V end was cut by 6 bases, the J end by 15 bases, with 18 bases between. There are 12 residues in the CDR3. Germline values: CDR1 SNHLY, CDR2 FYNNEI. Here the CDR3 DNA reads TGTGCCAGCAGCCTTGGGCTCCTTAGACCGTTCTTC. This gives the protein CASSLGLLRPFF.

This clone occurred once. This rearrangement joins TRBV4-3 to TRBJ1-2; no firm D call. V dropped 0 bases and J dropped 8 bases, with 7 bases sitting between them. The CDR3 loop spans 12 amino acids. Germline CDR1 is LGHNA and CDR2 is YSLEER. The CDR3 sequence: CASSQEKEGYTF. In DNA, the CDR3 is TGCGCCAGCAGCCAAGAGAAGGAAGGCTACACCTTC.

The rearrangement links TRBV2 to TRBJ2-2, with D possibly matching TRBD2 (5 bases). V was shortened by 4 bases and J by 1 base, with 16 bases between the two germline ends. Germline CDR1 SNHLY, CDR2 FYNNEI. The CDR3 is 17 amino acids. The CDR3 protein is CASSVPGTSGNTGELFF. The CDR3 coding sequence is TGTGCCAGCAGTGTTCCGGGAACTAGTGGGAACACCGGGGAGCTGTTTTTT.

The rearrangement joins TRBV7-6 to TRBJ1-1; no firm D call. The V and J ends lost 5 bases and 2 bases respectively, with 21 bases between them. The CDR3 sequence is 17 residues long. Germline-derived CDR1 and CDR2 are SGHVS and FNYEAQ. The DNA for the CDR3 is TGTGCCAGCAGCGAAGGGCGATACGAACCCCAAAACACTGAAGCTTTCTTT. Translated, it gives CASSEGRYEPQNTEAFF. Based on the CDR3 plus reference TRBV7-6 and TRBJ1-1, the full variable domain is GAGVSQSPRYKVTKRGQDVALRCDPISGHVSLYWYRQALGQGPEFLTYFNYEAQQDKSGLPNDRFSAERPEGSISTLTIQRTEQRDSAMYRCASSEGRYEPQNTEAFFGQGTRLTVV.

The CDR3 bases are TGTGCCCTCGGCGGGGGAGATACGCAGTATTTT. It is translated as CALGGGDTQYF. This rearrangement joins TRBV7-8 to TRBJ2-3; 7 bases align to TRBD2. Germline CDR1 SGHVS, CDR2 FQNEAQ. This CDR3 region has 11 residues. Germline trimming cut 11 bases from V and 5 bases from J; bases unmatched to any gene: 4.

This clone was detected once. The chain uses TRBV19 and TRBJ2-1; 10 positions agree with TRBD2. Germline CDR1 and CDR2: LNHDA and SQIVND (reference sequence). V was clipped by 5 bases and J by 8 bases; unmatched bases: 9. This CDR3 region has 15 residues. The CDR3 DNA sequence: TGTGCCAGTAGTTTAATGTTAGCGGGGGGTCATGAGCAGTTCTTC. Amino acids: CASSLMLAGGHEQFF. Full variable domain (outside the CDR3, taken from reference TRBV19 and TRBJ2-1): DGGITQSPKYLFRKEGQNVTLSCEQNLNHDAMYWYRQDPGQGLRLIYYSQIVNDFQKGDIAEGYSVSREKKESFPLTVTSAQKNPTAFYLCASSLMLAGGHEQFFGPGTRLTVL.

The rearrangement uses TRBV4-1 and TRBJ2-5; D possibly matches TRBD1 or TRBD2 (5 bases each). Trimming cost V 3 bases and J 6 bases, with 14 bases left between them. Germline V gene data show CDR1 as MGHRA and CDR2 as YSYEKL. This CDR3 has 14 residues. The CDR3 here is CASSQGDGGKTQYF. DNA of the CDR3: TGCGCCAGCAGCCAGGGGGATGGGGGAAAGACCCAGTACTTC.

This clone was counted between two and nine times. This sequence joins TRBV7-2 and TRBJ1-5, with D perhaps matching TRBD1 (6 bases). CDR1 and CDR2 (germline): SGHTA, FQGNSA. Trimming took off 11 bases at V and 9 bases at J, with 23 bases between the two ends. The CDR3 length is 14 residues. CDR3 nucleotide sequence: TGTGCCGCTCCCGGCCAGGGACACTCAGGGCCCCAGCATTTT. It translates to CAAPGQGHSGPQHF.

V usage is TRBV6-6 and J usage is TRBJ2-2; D possibly corresponds to TRBD2 (5 bases). Trimming shortened V by 2 bases and J by 0 bases, and 7 bases separated the two germline ends. There are 15 residues in the CDR3. CDR1 is MNHNY, CDR2 SVGAGI, per germline (reference sequence). This CDR3 is CASSYGEPNTGELFF. The CDR3 DNA is TGTGCCAGCAGTTACGGGGAGCCGAACACCGGGGAGCTGTTTTTT.

The chain combines TRBV7-3 with TRBJ2-7, with D tentatively TRBD1 or TRBD2 (5 bases each). Trimming left V 5 bases short and J 6 bases short, with 17 bases between. Per the germline V gene, CDR1 is SGHTA and CDR2 is FQGTGA. CDR3 size: 14 residues. As DNA, the CDR3 is TGTGCCAGCAGCCCCGCAGGGAGTGACGCCGAGCAGTACTTC. Translated, it gives CASSPAGSDAEQYF.

The CDR3 sequence is CASSLVRGALREQFF. As DNA, the CDR3 is TGTGCCAGCAGCTTAGTAAGGGGCGCCCTGAGAGAGCAGTTCTTC. The rearrangement links TRBV11-2 to TRBJ2-1; D is perhaps TRBD1 (5 bases). Germline CDR1 SGHAT, CDR2 FQNNGV. The CDR3 has 15 residues. The ends were cut back, 1 base at V and 10 bases at J, with 17 bases in the middle.

The DNA for the CDR3 is TGTGCCAGCAGCTTAATTCGTGCGGGGGGGTCCTGGAATGAGCAGTTCTTC. Translation gives CASSLIRAGGSWNEQFF. The chain recombines TRBV11-1 with TRBJ2-1; 9 bases map to TRBD2. The CDR3 is made up of 17 amino acids. Germline CDR1 is SGHAT and CDR2 is FQDESV (reference sequence). V shed 2 bases and J 7 bases; nucleotides not matched to a gene: 12.

The rearrangement links TRBV7-7 to TRBJ2-3, with TRBD2 as a possible D gene (5 bases). The V and J ends lost 0 bases and 11 bases respectively, with 15 bases between them. CDR3 length equals 14 residues. Germline loops: CDR1 SSHAT, CDR2 FNYEAQ (reference sequence). The CDR3 nucleotides are TGTGCCAGCAGCTTAGCAGAGGGTCCTTGGGTGCAGTATTTT. This codes for CASSLAEGPWVQYF.

V is TRBV4-1 and J is TRBJ1-6; D unclear. The CDR3 is 14 residues long. V was shortened by 0 bases and J by 7 bases, with 7 bases between the two germline ends. Germline values: CDR1 MGHRA, CDR2 YSYEKL. CDR3 region: CASSQDSQNSPLHF. The CDR3 coding sequence is TGCGCCAGCAGCCAAGATAGTCAGAATTCACCCCTCCACTTT.

A remark on this clone: With only one base between it and a far larger clone, this is likely a read error. The same CDR3 can be traced to other DNA sequences in this sample. The DNA for the CDR3 is TGTGCCAGCAGCCAACGGACGGGACGAGGGGAGCAGTTCTTC. Translating gives CASSQRTGRGEQFF. The rearrangement joins TRBV5-4 to TRBJ2-1; the D gene could be TRBD1 or TRBD2 (5 bases each). The length of the CDR3 is 14 residues. V was pared by 4 bases and J by 10 bases, with 18 bases between. Per germline, CDR1 SGHNT and CDR2 YYREEE (reference sequence). Using reference TRBV5-4 and TRBJ2-1 for the parts outside the CDR3, the full variable domain is ETGVTQSPTHLIKTRGQQVTLRCSSQSGHNTVSWYQQALGQGPQFIFQYYREEENGRGNFPPRFSGLQFPNYSSELNVNALELDDSALYLCASSQRTGRGEQFFGPGTRLTVL.

J is TRBJ2-3 and V is TRBV6-1; 12 positions match TRBD2. Germline loops: CDR1 MNHNS, CDR2 SASEGT. Germline trimming cut 4 bases from V and 4 bases from J; bases unmatched to any gene: 0. The CDR3 totals 14 residues. CDR3 sequence reads: CASSGLAGADTQYF. The CDR3 DNA reads as TGTGCCAGCAGTGGACTAGCGGGGGCAGATACGCAGTATTTT.

The rearrangement links TRBV5-1 to TRBJ2-7, with no clear D. Germline-derived CDR1 and CDR2 are SGHRS and YFSETQ. Trimming pared 3 bases from V and 4 bases from J, leaving 20 bases between. The CDR3 consists of 16 residues. The CDR3 DNA reads TGCGCCAGCAGCTGGTCCCCACGTGGAAGGGAATACGAGCAGTACTTC. Protein sequence: CASSWSPRGREYEQYF.

The chain couples TRBV6-5 to TRBJ1-4, with D unclear. V was shortened by 6 bases and J by 1 base, with 12 bases between the two germline ends. Germline loops: CDR1 MNHEY, CDR2 SVGAGI. CDR3 size: 15 residues. This CDR3 reads CASSYGTGTNEKLFF. CDR3 DNA sequence: TGTGCCAGCAGCTATGGTACTGGAACTAATGAAAAACTGTTTTTT.

The rearrangement links TRBV7-2 to TRBJ1-6, with a tentative D call TRBD1 (6 bases). Per the germline V gene, CDR1 is SGHTA and CDR2 is FQGNSA. The V end was cut by 3 bases, the J end by 8 bases, with 14 bases between. The CDR3 extends over 15 amino acids. The CDR3 reads CASSLNRVEDSPLHF. The CDR3 DNA reads TGTGCCAGCAGCTTGAACAGGGTTGAAGATTCACCCCTCCACTTT.

V gene TRBV9 combines with J gene TRBJ2-3; D not resolved. CDR1 and CDR2 from the germline V gene are SGDLS and YYNGEE. This CDR3 has 14 residues. V dropped 2 bases and J dropped 0 bases, with 7 bases sitting between them. CDR3 protein: CASSVDPSTDTQYF. CDR3 nucleotides: TGTGCCAGCAGCGTGGACCCTAGCACAGATACGCAGTATTTT.

The chain joins TRBV6-5 to TRBJ1-2; 7 nucleotides line up with TRBD1. The ends lost 6 bases at V and 8 bases at J; junction bases unmatched: 15. This CDR3 is 15 amino acids long. Germline assignment: CDR1 MNHEY and CDR2 SVGAGI. The CDR3 is CASSSIGTAPWGYTF. The CDR3 DNA reads TGTGCCAGCAGCTCCATCGGGACAGCGCCGTGGGGCTACACCTTC.

The rearrangement links TRBV2 to TRBJ1-6; D is possibly TRBD1 (6 bases). The germline V gene encodes CDR1 SNHLY and CDR2 FYNNEI. V was pared by 0 bases and J by 7 bases, with 10 bases between. There are 15 residues in the CDR3. The CDR3: CASSEARTANSPLHF. Here the CDR3 DNA reads TGTGCCAGCAGTGAAGCCCGGACAGCCAATTCACCCCTCCACTTT.

The sample holds a few counts of this clone. The gene calls are TRBV7-8 and TRBJ2-2, with 8 bases matching TRBD1. The CDR3 runs to 15 residues. The junction had 4 bases not matched to a gene; V was cut back by 2 bases and J by 5 bases. Germline CDR1 reads SGHVS; CDR2 reads FQNEAQ. The CDR3 sequence: CASSLSTGGTGELFF. In DNA form, the CDR3 reads TGTGCCAGCAGCTTAAGCACAGGGGGAACCGGGGAGCTGTTTTTT.

This rearrangement joins TRBV5-1 to TRBJ2-7; TRBD1 matches at 10 bases. This CDR3 is built from 14 residues. CDR1 is SGHRS, CDR2 YFSETQ, per germline. The junction had 3 bases not matched to a gene; V was cut back by 1 base and J by 5 bases. The DNA of the CDR3 is TGCGCCAGCAGCTTGAGACAGGGGGCGCACGAGCAGTACTTC. This translates into CASSLRQGAHEQYF.

Only one count was recorded for this clone. The chain uses TRBV9 and TRBJ1-3; a possible D gene is TRBD1 (5 bases). Germline assignment: CDR1 SGDLS and CDR2 YYNGEE. The V and J ends lost 3 bases and 0 bases respectively, with 10 bases between them. This CDR3 region has 15 residues. CDR3 in amino acids: CASSDRSNSGNTIYF. The CDR3 DNA sequence: TGTGCCAGCAGCGACAGGTCCAACTCTGGAAACACCATATATTTT.

The genes are TRBV4-3 and TRBJ1-5; no clear D gene. There are 16 residues in the CDR3. Germline V gene sequence: CDR1 LGHNA, CDR2 YSLEER. V was clipped by 0 bases and J by 2 bases, with 11 bases between them. The CDR3 coding sequence is TGCGCCAGCAGCCAAGAGCCCAATTCGGGCAATCAGCCCCAGCATTTT. The encoded protein is CASSQEPNSGNQPQHF.

The V call is TRBV9, the J call TRBJ2-6; TRBD1 aligns across 7 bases. Trimming took 3 bases from V and 0 from J; bases not matched to a gene: 18. The CDR3 spans 21 residues. CDR1 SGDLS and CDR2 YYNGEE come from the germline V gene. The CDR3 here is CASSATGIDYLMSSGANVLTF. The CDR3 bases are TGTGCCAGCAGCGCGACAGGGATCGACTACCTCATGAGCTCTGGGGCCAACGTCCTGACTTTC. Filled out from reference TRBV9 and TRBJ2-6, the complete variable domain reads DSGVTQTPKHLITATGQRVTLRCSPRSGDLSVYWYQQSLDQGLQFLIQYYNGEERAKGNILERFSAQQFPDLHSELNLSSLELGDSALYFCASSATGIDYLMSSGANVLTFGAGSRLTVL.

CDR3 amino acids: CASSYSTRDTYEQYF. The CDR3 DNA is TGTGCCAGCAGTTACTCGACCCGGGATACCTACGAGCAGTACTTC. The V call is TRBV6-5, the J call TRBJ2-7, with D tentatively TRBD2 (5 bases). V lost 0 bases and J 2 bases, leaving 11 bases between the germline ends. The CDR3 length is 15 residues. Germline lookup yields CDR1 MNHEY and CDR2 SVGAGI.

The rearrangement joins TRBV4-3 to TRBJ2-7, with 9 positions matching TRBD1. Per germline, CDR1 LGHNA and CDR2 YSLEER. This CDR3 spans 14 amino acids. With V trimmed by 4 bases and J by 2 bases, 3 bases remained unmatched. CDR3 in amino acids: CASSPGTGTYEQYF. CDR3 nucleotides: TGCGCCAGCAGCCCCGGGACAGGGACCTACGAGCAGTACTTC.